This is a list of T cell receptor beta chains from one sample in a study of blood T cell repertoires in COVID-19. The method was immunoSEQ multiplex PCR; TCRdb's version includes in-frame clones alone and lacks a portion of them. The sample includes 240,000 or so clones, approximately 90% of them seen just once. Sequences were obtained from PBMCs or T cells enriched from blood (not recorded which). The receptors here all came from a man aged 50-59 years who had been exposed to COVID-19. Both conserved end residues are part of each CDR3. Fields, in order: CDR3 protein, CDR3 DNA, J gene, clone size, V gene, D gene. A D gene is named only where the DNA matches it firmly. A row's size may be missing; if present it is once, few, many or a size class.

CDR3aa: CASSQDSFYGYTF
CDR3nt: TGTGCCAGCAGCCAAGACAGCTTCTATGGCTACACCTTC
j_gene: TRBJ1-2
abundance: once
v_gene: TRBV6-5
d_gene: -

CDR3aa: CSGGRPGEKLFF
CDR3nt: TGCAGCGGGGGACGCCCAGGGGAAAAACTGTTTTTT
j_gene: TRBJ1-4
abundance: -
v_gene: TRBV29-1
d_gene: -

CDR3aa: CASSNIGADTQYF
CDR3nt: TGTGCCAGCAGTAATATAGGGGCAGATACGCAGTATTTT
j_gene: TRBJ2-3
abundance: -
v_gene: TRBV2
d_gene: -

CDR3aa: CASSDDRVLGYTF
CDR3nt: TGTGCCAGCAGCGACGACAGGGTACTTGGCTACACCTTC
j_gene: TRBJ1-2
abundance: -
v_gene: TRBV14
d_gene: TRBD1

CDR3aa: CSVVVSSGNTIYF
CDR3nt: TGCAGCGTTGTTGTGAGCTCTGGAAACACCATATATTTT
j_gene: TRBJ1-3
abundance: few
v_gene: TRBV29-1
d_gene: -

CDR3aa: CASLGGEGNQPQHF
CDR3nt: TGTGCCAGCCTAGGGGGCGAGGGCAATCAGCCCCAGCATTTT
j_gene: TRBJ1-5
abundance: few
v_gene: TRBV2
d_gene: TRBD1

CDR3aa: CASSIAGGLYNEQFF
CDR3nt: TGTGCCAGCAGTATAGCGGGGGGGCTTTACAATGAGCAGTTCTTC
j_gene: TRBJ2-1
abundance: -
v_gene: TRBV7-3
d_gene: TRBD2

CDR3aa: CASSSGARSGNTIYF
CDR3nt: TGTGCCAGCAGCTCAGGGGCCCGCTCTGGAAACACCATATATTTT
j_gene: TRBJ1-3
abundance: -
v_gene: TRBV3-1/TRBV3-2
d_gene: -

CDR3aa: CASSSDPNYGYTF
CDR3nt: TGTGCCAGCAGTTCAGATCCTAACTATGGCTACACCTTC
j_gene: TRBJ1-2
abundance: -
v_gene: TRBV6-6
d_gene: -

CDR3aa: CASSPTGPGELFF
CDR3nt: TGTGCCAGCAGCCCTACAGGGCCCGGGGAGCTGTTTTTT
j_gene: TRBJ2-2
abundance: -
v_gene: TRBV7-3
d_gene: -

CDR3aa: CSAWRNGELFF
CDR3nt: TGCAGTGCTTGGAGAAACGGGGAGCTGTTTTTT
j_gene: TRBJ2-2
abundance: -
v_gene: TRBV20-1
d_gene: -

CDR3aa: CASRGSPYDEQFF
CDR3nt: TGTGCCAGCAGGGGTAGCCCCTATGATGAGCAGTTCTTC
j_gene: TRBJ2-1
abundance: -
v_gene: TRBV12-3/TRBV12-4
d_gene: -

CDR3aa: CASSQDFYGSGANVLTF
CDR3nt: TGCGCCAGCAGCCAAGATTTTTACGGCTCTGGGGCCAACGTCCTGACTTTC
j_gene: TRBJ2-6
abundance: -
v_gene: TRBV4-1
d_gene: -

CDR3aa: CASSHGLAGANTGELFF
CDR3nt: TGCGCCAGCAGCCACGGACTAGCGGGGGCGAACACCGGGGAGCTGTTTTTT
j_gene: TRBJ2-2
abundance: -
v_gene: TRBV4-1
d_gene: TRBD2

CDR3aa: CASSGTVTGELFF
CDR3nt: TGTGCCAGCTCCGGGACAGTCACCGGGGAGCTGTTTTTT
j_gene: TRBJ2-2
abundance: -
v_gene: TRBV19
d_gene: TRBD1

CDR3aa: CASSHRQGELFF
CDR3nt: TGTGCCAGCAGCCACAGGCAAGGGGAGCTGTTTTTT
j_gene: TRBJ2-2
abundance: few
v_gene: TRBV7-3
d_gene: -

CDR3aa: CASSLTGFHTEAFF
CDR3nt: TGTGCCAGCAGCCTTACAGGGTTTCACACTGAAGCTTTCTTT
j_gene: TRBJ1-1
abundance: once
v_gene: TRBV3-1/TRBV3-2
d_gene: -

CDR3aa: CASSQGTFSPLHF
CDR3nt: TGTGCCAGCAGCCAAGGGACTTTTTCACCCCTCCACTTT
j_gene: TRBJ1-6
abundance: once
v_gene: TRBV3-1/TRBV3-2
d_gene: -

CDR3aa: CASSYQGLNYGYTF
CDR3nt: TGTGCCAGCAGTTATCAGGGACTTAACTATGGCTACACCTTC
j_gene: TRBJ1-2
abundance: -
v_gene: TRBV6-5
d_gene: -

CDR3aa: CASSGLTGGFGEAFF
CDR3nt: TGCGCCAGCAGCGGACTGACAGGGGGTTTCGGTGAAGCTTTCTTT
j_gene: TRBJ1-1
abundance: -
v_gene: TRBV5-1
d_gene: TRBD1

CDR3aa: CASGRRGEDTEAFF
CDR3nt: TGTGCCAGCGGTCGCAGGGGGGAAGACACTGAAGCTTTCTTT
j_gene: TRBJ1-1
abundance: -
v_gene: TRBV2
d_gene: TRBD1

CDR3aa: CASSYGTSGGDTQYF
CDR3nt: TGCGCCAGCTCCTACGGGACTAGCGGAGGAGATACGCAGTATTTT
j_gene: TRBJ2-3
abundance: few
v_gene: TRBV5-1
d_gene: TRBD2

CDR3aa: CASNSGRLADTQYF
CDR3nt: TGCGCCAGCAATAGCGGGAGGTTGGCAGATACGCAGTATTTT
j_gene: TRBJ2-3
abundance: -
v_gene: TRBV5-1
d_gene: TRBD2

CDR3aa: CASSGQGRNTEAFF
CDR3nt: TGTGCCAGCAGTGGACAGGGGCGGAACACTGAAGCTTTCTTT
j_gene: TRBJ1-1
abundance: -
v_gene: TRBV28
d_gene: TRBD1

CDR3aa: CASSRGQSYEQYF
CDR3nt: TGTGCCAGTAGTAGAGGACAGTCCTACGAGCAGTACTTC
j_gene: TRBJ2-7
abundance: -
v_gene: TRBV19
d_gene: -

CDR3aa: CASSLVSGTSTDTQYF
CDR3nt: TGTGCCAGCAGCTTGGTTAGCGGGACAAGCACAGATACGCAGTATTTT
j_gene: TRBJ2-3
abundance: once
v_gene: TRBV7-2
d_gene: TRBD2

CDR3aa: CAISESYRMSSGYTF
CDR3nt: TGTGCCATCAGTGAGTCTTACAGGATGTCAAGTGGCTACACCTTC
j_gene: TRBJ1-2
abundance: -
v_gene: TRBV10-3
d_gene: -